This TCR beta chain comes out of a study of blood T cell repertoires in COVID-19. V was clipped by 8 bases and J by 2 bases, with 16 bases between them. This CDR3 spans 14 amino acids. Germline lookup yields CDR1 SGHAT and CDR2 FQNNGV. In the source study's methods: Using reference gene primer amplification, nucleated cell counts were estimated. The table came from immunoSEQ multiplex PCR; TCRdb's copy has only in-frame clones and leaves some out. The D gene and trimming were derived from the DNA, and the V and J assignments and clone size from that table. This sample has some 150,000 clones, with about 80% found just once.

The receptor was isolated from a man between 65 and 85 years old with acute or convalescent COVID-19. The sequencing input was peripheral blood. The V call is TRBV11-2, the J call TRBJ2-7; a possible D gene is TRBD1 (6 bases). The CDR3 region has the DNA TGTGCCAGCCAAACCGGGACATTAACCTACGAGCAGTACTTC. It translates to CASQTGTLTYEQYF.